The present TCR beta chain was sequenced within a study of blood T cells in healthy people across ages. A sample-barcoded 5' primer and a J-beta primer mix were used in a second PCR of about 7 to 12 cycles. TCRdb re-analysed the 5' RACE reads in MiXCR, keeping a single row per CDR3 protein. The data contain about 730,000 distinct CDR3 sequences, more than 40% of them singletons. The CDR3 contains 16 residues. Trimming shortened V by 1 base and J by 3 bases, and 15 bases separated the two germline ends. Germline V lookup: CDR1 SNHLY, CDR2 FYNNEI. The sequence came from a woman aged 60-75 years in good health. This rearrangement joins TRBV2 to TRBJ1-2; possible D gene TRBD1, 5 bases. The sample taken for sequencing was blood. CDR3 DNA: TGTGCCAGCAGTGAAGGTCAGGGTGGGGTCGACTATGGCTACACCTTC. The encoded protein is CASSEGQGGVDYGYTF.